This T cell receptor beta chain is from a study of T cell responses to AZD1222 COVID-19 vaccine. Here immunoSEQ multiplex PCR was the method, and the copy in TCRdb shows in-frame clones only, minus some. The top ten clones hold roughly a tenth of a sample with some 200,000 clones, approximately 92% of them seen once. V shed 3 bases and J 9 bases; nucleotides not matched to a gene: 11. The CDR3 runs to 15 residues. Germline V gene sequence: CDR1 PRHDT, CDR2 FYEKMQ (reference sequence). The source material was peripheral blood, sampled on day 0 of AZD1222 vaccination. This clonotype was sampled from an adult in good health. The rearrangement links TRBV13 to TRBJ2-1, with 7 nucleotides matching TRBD2. Here the CDR3 DNA reads TGTGCCAGCAGCTTTCAAGGCGCGGGAGTGAGTGAGCAGTTCTTC. It is translated as CASSFQGAGVSEQFF.